This TCR beta chain was observed in a study of shared clonotypes between healthy human individuals. Details on this clone: At the DNA level, this CDR3 is encoded by other sequences in the same sample as well.

Profiling relied on immunoSEQ multiplex PCR, and the TCRdb table lists in-frame clones only, not all of them. The top ten clones hold approximately 1.2% of a sample with about 2 million clones, about 95% of them seen once. The CDR3 has 14 amino acids. Germline V gives CDR1 SGDLS, CDR2 YYNGEE. The V gene end was trimmed by 0 bases and the J gene end by 3 bases; junction bases not matched to a gene: 3. It was CD45RO-negative cells, positively selected for CCR7, that made up naive CD8 cells, with terminally differentiated effector memory CD45RA+ cells excluded. The specimen sequenced was naive CD8+ T cells sorted from blood. The sequence was collected from a man between 18 and 29 years old in good health. The genes are TRBV9 and TRBJ2-7, with 7 positions matching TRBD2. The CDR3 DNA reads TGTGCCAGCAGCGTAGGCGGGGGTTTCTACGAGCAGTACTTC. Its protein is CASSVGGGFYEQYF. The variable domain in full, completed from reference TRBV9 and TRBJ2-7, reads DSGVTQTPKHLITATGQRVTLRCSPRSGDLSVYWYQQSLDQGLQFLIQYYNGEERAKGNILERFSAQQFPDLHSELNLSSLELGDSALYFCASSVGGGFYEQYFGPGTRLTVT.